The 16 T cell receptor beta chains given below trace back to one sample, sequenced in a study of blood T cell repertoires in COVID-19. Assay used: immunoSEQ multiplex PCR; TCRdb lists only in-frame clones, some missing. The table shows about 97,000 clones, with around nine tenths occurring only once. Sequencing input: peripheral blood. The receptors here all came from a woman aged 45-59 years with COVID-19, enrolled during active disease.

The chain uses TRBV18 and TRBJ1-5, with TRBD1 identical over 9 bases. With 4 bases clipped from V and 4 bases from J, the junction kept 5 bases outside the gene matches. Germline V gene lookup returns CDR1 KGHSH and CDR2 LQKENI. This CDR3 is 15 amino acids long. The CDR3 bases are TGTGCCAGCTCACGGACAGGGGAGGCTAATCAGCCCCAGCATTTT. Its protein product is CASSRTGEANQPQHF.

The chain combines TRBV6-5 with TRBJ2-7; D is unclear. Germline assignment: CDR1 MNHEY and CDR2 SVGAGI. The ends were cut back, 2 bases at V and 0 bases at J, with 5 bases in the middle. The CDR3 has 13 residues. The CDR3 nucleotides are TGTGCCAGCAGTTACGGCCACTCCTACGAGCAGTACTTC. Translated: CASSYGHSYEQYF.

The chain recombines TRBV13 with TRBJ2-2, with 7 bases matching TRBD2. With 5 bases clipped from V and 3 bases from J, the junction kept 6 bases outside the gene matches. This CDR3 region has 15 residues. Germline values: CDR1 PRHDT, CDR2 FYEKMQ (reference sequence). The CDR3 loop is CASSLGEGYTGELFF. In DNA form, the CDR3 reads TGTGCCAGCAGCCTTGGGGAGGGGTACACCGGGGAGCTGTTTTTT.

The CDR3 is CASSKGQGWGTDTQYF. In nucleotides, the CDR3 is TGTGCCAGCAGCAAAGGACAGGGGTGGGGCACAGATACGCAGTATTTT. V and J are TRBV7-2 and TRBJ2-3; 9 nucleotides match TRBD1. Germline CDR1 is SGHTA and CDR2 is FQGNSA. The V segment lost 5 bases and the J segment 1 base; nucleotides outside the gene matches: 7. This CDR3 is 16 amino acids long.

This chain uses TRBV30 with TRBJ1-2; perhaps TRBD1 as D (5 bases). The length of the CDR3 is 15 residues. Germline V gene data show CDR1 as GTSNPN and CDR2 as SVGIG (reference sequence). Trimming removed 6 bases from V and 7 bases from J, with 24 bases in between. The chain's CDR3 is CACPPPGQGSSGYTF. In nucleotides, the CDR3 is TGTGCCTGCCCCCCCCCAGGGCAGGGTTCTAGTGGCTACACCTTC.

This chain connects TRBV10-2 to TRBJ2-5, with D maybe TRBD2 (6 bases). The CDR3 is 16 residues long. Germline V CDR1 and CDR2: WSHSY, SAAADI. V lost 5 bases and J 6 bases, leaving 22 bases between the germline ends. The CDR3 loop is CASSPNGGPLRKTQYF. The CDR3 DNA reads TGCGCCAGCAGTCCAAACGGGGGACCGTTGCGAAAGACCCAGTACTTC.

CDR3 sequence reads: CASSLGQPNTGELFF. The CDR3 bases are TGCGCCAGCAGCTTGGGACAGCCGAACACCGGGGAGCTGTTTTTT. The chain carries TRBV5-1 and TRBJ2-2; possible D gene TRBD1, 5 bases. The length of the CDR3 is 15 residues. Per the germline V gene, CDR1 is SGHRS and CDR2 is YFSETQ. V dropped 0 bases and J dropped 0 bases, with 6 bases sitting between them.

This chain uses TRBV19 with TRBJ1-1, with a weak D call TRBD1 (6 bases). There are 13 residues in the CDR3. With 3 bases removed from V and 3 bases from J, the gap between germline ends came to 8 bases. Germline V CDR1 and CDR2: LNHDA, SQIVND (reference sequence). The CDR3 nucleotides are TGTGCCAGTAGTATCGGGACACACACTGAAGCTTTCTTT. Protein product: CASSIGTHTEAFF.

This sequence joins TRBV5-1 and TRBJ2-1; 9 bases are a match to TRBD1. The germline CDR1 and CDR2 sequences are SGHRS and YFSETQ. This CDR3 has 16 residues. J lost 5 bases, V lost 4 bases, and 10 bases had no gene match. CDR3 amino acids: CASSTTGTGIHNEQFF. For the CDR3, the DNA is TGCGCCAGCAGCACAACCGGGACAGGGATCCACAATGAGCAGTTCTTC. Drawing the rest from reference TRBV5-1 and TRBJ2-1, the complete variable domain is KAGVTQTPRYLIKTRGQQVTLSCSPISGHRSVSWYQQTPGQGLQFLFEYFSETQRNKGNFPGRFSGRQFSNSRSEMNVSTLELGDSALYLCASSTTGTGIHNEQFFGPGTRLTVL.

This clone was detected once. V gene TRBV4-1 combines with J gene TRBJ1-1; no reliable D call. CDR3 length: 15 amino acids. Per germline, CDR1 MGHRA and CDR2 YSYEKL. Between the trimmed V and J ends, which lost 0 bases and 1 base, there was a span of 9 bases. The CDR3 here is CASSQDLRGNTEAFF. The CDR3 DNA reads as TGCGCCAGCAGCCAAGATCTGCGGGGGAACACTGAAGCTTTCTTT.

This sequence joins TRBV5-6 and TRBJ2-1; D is possibly TRBD1 (6 bases). This CDR3 has 18 amino acids. CDR1 is SGHDT, CDR2 YYEEEE, per germline. V lost 0 bases, J lost 2 bases, and 18 bases lay in between. CDR3 bases: TGTGCCAGCAGCTTGGACAGGGAAGGCCCAGGTGCCTACAATGAGCAGTTCTTC. Translating it yields CASSLDREGPGAYNEQFF.

This chain joins TRBV11-3 and TRBJ1-4; TRBD1 agrees at 8 bases. V trimming: 5 bases; J trimming: 7 bases; junction bases outside the gene matches: 12. CDR1 is SGHNT, CDR2 YENEEA, per germline. This CDR3 is built from 16 residues. The DNA for the CDR3 is TGTGCCAGCAGCCTAGGGCGACAGGGGTTGTTTGAAAAACTGTTTTTT. Its translation: CASSLGRQGLFEKLFF.

The chain joins TRBV6-6 to TRBJ2-1; D may be TRBD2 (6 bases). CDR1 MNHNY and CDR2 SVGAGI come from the germline V gene (reference sequence). This CDR3 contains 15 residues. Trimming removed 6 bases from V and 9 bases from J, with 21 bases in between. The CDR3 DNA is TGTGCCAGCAGATTCCCCGGGACTCCGAGGGGTGAGCAGTTCTTC. Protein: CASRFPGTPRGEQFF.

The chain carries TRBV6-1 and TRBJ2-6; weak D call: TRBD1 (5 bases). The CDR3 is 16 amino acids. V was cut by 2 bases and J by 4 bases, with 12 bases left in between. Germline CDR1 reads MNHNS; CDR2 reads SASEGT. The CDR3 region is CASSESQGNGANVLTF. CDR3 in DNA: TGTGCCAGCAGTGAATCTCAGGGTAACGGGGCCAACGTCCTGACTTTC.

This clone was recorded a few times. CDR3: CATLNPRDNTQYF. The CDR3 DNA reads as TGTGCCACCCTCAACCCTAGGGACAATACGCAGTATTTT. V and J are TRBV24-1 and TRBJ2-3; possible D gene TRBD1, 6 bases. The ends were cut back, 9 bases at V and 7 bases at J, with 16 bases in the middle. Germline V gives CDR1 KGHDR, CDR2 SFDVKD. This CDR3 has 13 amino acids.

V usage is TRBV19 and J usage is TRBJ1-4; 8 nucleotides align to TRBD1. From germline, CDR1 is LNHDA and CDR2 SQIVND (reference sequence). This CDR3 region has 15 residues. V dropped 6 bases and J dropped 0; count of bases not matched to a gene: 3. CDR3 sequence (DNA): TGTGCCAGTAGGGACAGGGACTCAACTAATGAAAAACTGTTTTTT. It specifies CASRDRDSTNEKLFF.